This T cell receptor (beta chain) derives from a study of response to subunit inactivated influenza vaccine. Germline trimming cut 4 bases from V and 1 base from J; bases unmatched to any gene: 2. The CDR3 spans 15 residues. The germline gives CDR1 SQVTM, CDR2 ANQGSEA. TCRdb re-called the RT-PCR reads with MiXCR, one entry per CDR3 protein. The sample lists a few hundred thousand distinct CDR3 sequences, 20% to 25% occurring once. This clonotype was observed once. The sample was PBMCs from blood, taken less than 22 months after vaccination. This chain uses TRBV29-1 with TRBJ2-2; 11 bases align to TRBD1. The TCR comes from a man between 50 and 69 years old who received an inactivated influenza vaccine. CDR3 sequence reads: CSVVGQGENTGELFF. As DNA, the CDR3 is TGCAGCGTTGTGGGACAGGGGGAGAACACCGGGGAGCTGTTTTTT.